The next 15 T cell receptor beta chains were all read from a single sample in a study of T cell responses to AZD1222 COVID-19 vaccine. This table comes from immunoSEQ multiplex PCR, and its TCRdb copy is limited to in-frame clones, with some not included. The data hold approximately 70,000 clones, with approximately 81% observed a single time. Sequencing was performed on peripheral blood, taken on day 0 of AZD1222 vaccination. These receptors came from an adult in good health.

The CDR3 region has the DNA TGTGCCAGCAGCGGGGTGGGACGCCACACAGATACGCAGTATTTT. It is translated as CASSGVGRHTDTQYF. The chain combines TRBV9 with TRBJ2-3; possibly TRBD1 or TRBD2 for D (5 bases each). From germline, CDR1 is SGDLS and CDR2 YYNGEE. The CDR3 totals 15 residues. V was shortened by 3 bases and J by 2 bases, with 13 bases between the two germline ends.

The rearrangement joins TRBV7-9 to TRBJ1-2, with 9 bases aligning to TRBD1. In germline, CDR1 is SEHNR, CDR2 FQNEAQ (reference sequence). Trimming took 5 bases from V and 5 from J; bases not matched to a gene: 3. There are 13 residues in the CDR3. CDR3 sequence: CASSPGQGYGYTF. Here the CDR3 DNA reads TGTGCCAGCAGCCCGGGACAGGGATATGGCTACACCTTC.

The rearrangement uses TRBV20-1 and TRBJ1-3; D unresolved. In germline, CDR1 is DFQATT, CDR2 SNEGSKA (reference sequence). The CDR3 contains 14 residues. The germline V and J ends were trimmed by 3 bases and 0 bases, with 9 bases remaining between them. CDR3 DNA: TGCAGTGCTAGTCTTTCAGGCTCTGGAAACACCATATATTTT. The encoded protein is CSASLSGSGNTIYF.

The rearrangement links TRBV5-6 to TRBJ2-7; D gene uncertain. Germline CDR1 is SGHDT and CDR2 is YYEEEE. CDR3 size: 15 residues. V gave up 2 bases and J gave up 0 bases, with 12 bases separating them. CDR3 nucleotide sequence: TGTGCCAGCAGCTTTTCGGCCAGGATCTCCTACGAGCAGTACTTC. Translated, it gives CASSFSARISYEQYF.

The gene calls are TRBV2 and TRBJ2-7, with D hard to call. Germline assignment: CDR1 SNHLY and CDR2 FYNNEI. Trimming stripped 7 bases from V and 7 bases from J, with 20 bases between. The CDR3 length is 14 residues. The CDR3 sequence is CASILPRSSGEQYF. CDR3 coding DNA: TGTGCCAGCATCCTTCCCAGGAGTTCTGGTGAGCAGTACTTC.

The chain employs TRBV5-8 and TRBJ1-1; no clear D gene. The V gene's germline CDR1 is SGHTS and CDR2 YDEGEE. V dropped 4 bases and J dropped 1 base, with 5 bases sitting between them. The CDR3 has 12 amino acids. CDR3 sequence: CASSRWNTEAFF. Written as DNA, the CDR3 is TGTGCCAGCAGCCGCTGGAACACTGAAGCTTTCTTT.

This chain uses TRBV6-2 or TRBV6-3 with TRBJ1-1; the match to TRBD1 covers 7 bases. Trimming at V came to 2 bases and at J to 3 bases, leaving 3 bases not matched to a gene. CDR1 and CDR2 (germline): MNHEY, SVGEGT. This CDR3 is 14 amino acids long. CDR3 region: CASSYGDRDTEAFF. CDR3 nucleotide sequence: TGTGCCAGCAGTTACGGAGACAGGGACACTGAAGCTTTCTTT.

The rearrangement joins TRBV5-6 to TRBJ2-1; maybe TRBD2 (6 bases). The CDR3 extends over 16 amino acids. Trimming pared 5 bases from V and 1 base from J, leaving 16 bases between. From germline, CDR1 is SGHDT and CDR2 YYEEEE. The CDR3 region is CASRESGVRSYNEQFF. Written as DNA, the CDR3 is TGTGCCAGCAGGGAATCGGGAGTTAGGTCCTACAATGAGCAGTTCTTC.

This clone was picked up one time. The chain links TRBV7-2 to TRBJ1-5; perhaps TRBD1 as D (5 bases). V was clipped by 5 bases and J by 4 bases, with 18 bases between them. The germline V gene encodes CDR1 SGHTA and CDR2 FQGNSA. This CDR3 comprises 16 residues. CDR3 nucleotide sequence: TGTGCCAGCAGCCCCGGGTCCAGGGCTCTAAATCAGCCCCAGCATTTT. Translation gives CASSPGSRALNQPQHF.

This chain uses TRBV2 with TRBJ1-1, with D possibly matching TRBD1 (6 bases). Germline V gene sequence: CDR1 SNHLY, CDR2 FYNNEI. Trimming left V 0 bases short and J 1 base short, with 9 bases between. The CDR3 totals 15 residues. DNA for the CDR3: TGTGCCAGCAGTGAAGCGGGACAAACGAACACTGAAGCTTTCTTT. It codes for CASSEAGQTNTEAFF.

The V gene is TRBV19, the J gene TRBJ1-1; D might be TRBD1 (5 bases). Germline CDR1 is LNHDA and CDR2 is SQIVND (reference sequence). Deletions cut 6 bases from V and 4 bases from J, with 15 bases between. This CDR3 is built from 14 residues. The CDR3 DNA is TGTGCCAGTAGCCCAATCCAGAGGGGCACTGAAGCTTTCTTT. It yields the protein CASSPIQRGTEAFF.

This chain links TRBV12-5 with TRBJ1-1; TRBD1 matches at 7 bases. This CDR3 is built from 15 residues. Germline CDR1 reads LGHNT; CDR2 reads FRNRAP. Trimming at V came to 6 bases and at J to 3 bases, leaving 10 bases not matched to a gene. The CDR3 here is CASGPDDRAYTEAFF. The CDR3 DNA is TGTGCTAGTGGCCCTGATGACAGGGCTTACACTGAAGCTTTCTTT.

The rearrangement links TRBV7-9 to TRBJ1-2; 7 nucleotides agree with TRBD1. This CDR3 has 16 residues. V lost 5 bases and J lost 2; bases outside the gene matches: 11. Per the germline V gene, CDR1 is SEHNR and CDR2 is FQNEAQ (reference sequence). The CDR3 nucleotides are TGTGCCAGCAGCGAGACGAGGGCAGGGGGGAACTATGGCTACACCTTC. Protein sequence: CASSETRAGGNYGYTF.

V gene TRBV19 combines with J gene TRBJ1-2; tentatively, D is TRBD1 (5 bases). CDR1 and CDR2 (germline): LNHDA, SQIVND (reference sequence). V was cut by 9 bases and J by 4 bases, with 21 bases left in between. This CDR3 spans 15 amino acids. Written as DNA, the CDR3 is TGTGCCAGCCTTAAAGGGACGGCGGTGCTCTATGGCTACACCTTC. Amino acid sequence: CASLKGTAVLYGYTF.

The genes are TRBV5-1 and TRBJ2-7; 9 nucleotides agree with TRBD2. The V gene end was trimmed by 5 bases and the J gene end by 4 bases; junction bases not matched to a gene: 10. The germline V gene encodes CDR1 SGHRS and CDR2 YFSETQ. This CDR3 has 15 residues. In DNA form, the CDR3 reads TGCGCCAGCAGTCAATCGGTAGCGGGAGAGTACGAGCAGTACTTC. This codes for CASSQSVAGEYEQYF. The full variable domain, rest sourced from reference TRBV5-1 and TRBJ2-7, is KAGVTQTPRYLIKTRGQQVTLSCSPISGHRSVSWYQQTPGQGLQFLFEYFSETQRNKGNFPGRFSGRQFSNSRSEMNVSTLELGDSALYLCASSQSVAGEYEQYFGPGTRLTVT.